This T cell receptor (beta chain) comes out of a study of cytomegalovirus exposure and HLA in healthy donors. Study conclusions and caveats: The authors listed some 150 TCR beta chains as cytomegalovirus-associated.

Primers included in the PCR were 60 Vbeta and 13 Jbeta primers. TCRdb keeps only in-frame clones here, not all; method: immunoSEQ multiplex PCR. Of over 120,000 clones in the sample, roughly four fifths were seen once. Note on this clone: Antigen unknown.

The CDR3 has 13 residues. Per germline, CDR1 SGHNT and CDR2 YENEEA. Trimming shortened V by 5 bases and J by 4 bases, and 11 bases separated the two germline ends. V gene TRBV11-3 combines with J gene TRBJ1-1; D is possibly TRBD1 (6 bases). The sequence was obtained from a man aged 25 to 45 in good health and CMV-seronegative. Sequencing was done on a sample of PBMCs. CDR3 sequence reads: CASSGQFGTEAFF. The CDR3 DNA follows: TGTGCCAGCAGCGGACAGTTCGGCACTGAAGCTTTCTTT.